A single sample gave rise to the 15 T cell receptor beta chains below, sequenced in a study of blood T cell repertoires in COVID-19. The method was immunoSEQ multiplex PCR; TCRdb's version includes in-frame clones alone and lacks a portion of them. The sample records some 210,000 clones, about 81% being singletons. Sequencing was carried out using PBMCs or T cells enriched from blood (not recorded which). All receptors come from a man between 40 and 49 years old who had recovered from COVID-19.

The chain has TRBV7-2 and TRBJ1-5; 7 bases match TRBD1. The germline V gene encodes CDR1 SGHTA and CDR2 FQGNSA. Trimming took 3 bases from V and 2 from J; bases not matched to a gene: 4. This CDR3 contains 15 residues. CDR3 protein: CASSLTGTGNQPQHF. Written as DNA, the CDR3 is TGTGCCAGCAGCTTGACAGGGACGGGCAATCAGCCCCAGCATTTT.

This chain joins TRBV18 and TRBJ2-7; TRBD1 matches 9 bases. Germline lookup yields CDR1 KGHSH and CDR2 LQKENI. With V trimmed by 3 bases and J by 3 bases, 6 bases remained unmatched. CDR3 length: 15 residues. CDR3 residues: CASSPFGTGFYEQYF. The CDR3 DNA sequence: TGTGCCAGCTCACCGTTCGGGACAGGGTTCTACGAGCAGTACTTC. Based on the CDR3 plus reference TRBV18 and TRBJ2-7, the full variable domain is NAGVMQNPRHLVRRRGQEARLRCSPMKGHSHVYWYRQLPEEGLKFMVYLQKENIIDESGMPKERFSAEFPKEGPSILRIQQVVRGDSAAYFCASSPFGTGFYEQYFGPGTRLTVT.

This chain uses TRBV6-5 with TRBJ1-5, with D maybe TRBD1 (5 bases). CDR1 MNHEY and CDR2 SVGAGI come from the germline V gene. Between the trimmed V and J ends, which lost 2 bases and 7 bases, there was a span of 6 bases. The CDR3 runs to 12 residues. CDR3 region: CASSYPGQPQHF. For the CDR3, the DNA is TGTGCCAGCAGTTACCCAGGGCAGCCCCAGCATTTT.

The DNA for the CDR3 is TGTGCCAGCAGCTTTTTAAGACAGGAAAAAGGGACCATATATTTT. It specifies CASSFLRQEKGTIYF. The gene calls are TRBV5-5 and TRBJ1-3; TRBD1 might be the D (6 bases). The CDR3 covers 15 residues. Germline CDR1 SGHKS, CDR2 YYEKEE (reference sequence). V lost 2 bases and J lost 10, with 19 bases in between.

This chain uses TRBV3-1 (or the pseudogene TRBV3-2) with TRBJ2-7; tentatively, D is TRBD1 (6 bases). The V end lost 3 bases, the J end lost 4 bases, and 16 bases lay between the germline ends. Germline V lookup: CDR1 LGHDT, CDR2 YNNKEL (reference sequence). The CDR3 has 15 residues. CDR3 loop: CASSHRQDAWYEQYF. CDR3 DNA sequence: TGTGCCAGCAGCCACCGACAGGACGCTTGGTACGAGCAGTACTTC.

The rearrangement uses TRBV19 and TRBJ1-2; 9 bases are a match to TRBD1. Germline CDR1 reads LNHDA; CDR2 reads SQIVND (reference sequence). This CDR3 is built from 17 residues. V lost 2 bases, J lost 1 base, and 8 bases stayed unmatched. CDR3 protein: CASSISVTGGLNYGYTF. The DNA for the CDR3 is TGTGCCAGTAGTATATCGGTAACAGGGGGCCTTAACTATGGCTACACCTTC.

The rearrangement uses TRBV12-5 and TRBJ2-5, with D unresolved. The CDR3 extends over 14 amino acids. V lost 8 bases, J lost 1 base, and 14 bases lay in between. The germline V gene encodes CDR1 LGHNT and CDR2 FRNRAP. Written as DNA, the CDR3 is TGTGCTAGTCCCTCCGGAACAGCCCAAGAGACCCAGTACTTC. Encoded protein: CASPSGTAQETQYF.

This clone was counted only a few times. The CDR3 loop reads CASRGGQNSYEQYF. The CDR3 nucleotides are TGCGCCAGCAGGGGGGGACAGAATTCCTACGAGCAGTACTTC. The chain employs TRBV10-2 and TRBJ2-7; D may be TRBD1 (7 bases). Trimming stripped 6 bases from V and 1 base from J, with 13 bases between. The germline V gene has CDR1 WSHSY and CDR2 SAAADI. The CDR3 totals 14 residues.

The chain combines TRBV19 with TRBJ2-3, with D tentatively TRBD2 (5 bases). The germline CDR1 and CDR2 sequences are LNHDA and SQIVND (reference sequence). The CDR3 contains 15 residues. Trimming removed 9 bases from V and 2 bases from J, with 18 bases in between. This chain's CDR3 is CASSQSSLVTDTQYF. The CDR3 coding sequence is TGTGCCAGCTCCCAATCTAGCTTGGTCACAGATACGCAGTATTTT.

The chain uses TRBV19 and TRBJ1-6, with 7 bases aligning to TRBD1. This CDR3 comprises 17 residues. After removal of 3 bases from V and 6 bases from J, the junction contained 11 bases not matched to a gene. Germline lookup yields CDR1 LNHDA and CDR2 SQIVND (reference sequence). The CDR3 reads CASSIQLTGTANSPLHF. DNA of the CDR3: TGTGCCAGTAGTATCCAATTAACCGGGACAGCTAATTCACCCCTCCACTTT.

This chain uses TRBV4-1 with TRBJ1-6; the D is unclear. V was clipped by 5 bases and J by 7 bases, with 30 bases between them. The CDR3 runs 20 residues. Germline lookup yields CDR1 MGHRA and CDR2 YSYEKL. CDR3 sequence reads: CASSSFAPWGGRNPNSPLHF. The CDR3 DNA follows: TGCGCCAGCAGCTCATTTGCCCCCTGGGGAGGAAGGAACCCAAATTCACCCCTCCACTTT.

The J gene is TRBJ1-2, the V gene TRBV5-1; TRBD1 agrees at 7 bases. V lost 0 bases, J lost 4 bases, and 3 bases stayed unmatched. The CDR3 is made up of 14 amino acids. Germline V lookup: CDR1 SGHRS, CDR2 YFSETQ. The CDR3 protein is CASSLVGDSYGYTF. The CDR3 DNA reads TGCGCCAGCAGCTTGGTGGGGGACAGCTATGGCTACACCTTC.

This chain connects TRBV11-3 to TRBJ1-5; TRBD1 is a possible D gene (6 bases). V shed 2 bases and J shed 0 bases, with 14 bases lying between them. Germline loops: CDR1 SGHNT, CDR2 YENEEA. This CDR3 spans 17 amino acids. The CDR3 sequence: CASSLKGGVLSNQPQHF. The CDR3 DNA reads as TGTGCCAGCAGCTTAAAGGGGGGGGTCCTTAGCAATCAGCCCCAGCATTTT. Together with reference TRBV11-3 and TRBJ1-5, the CDR3 gives the full variable domain: EAGVVQSPRYKIIEKKQPVAFWCNPISGHNTLYWYLQNLGQGPELLIRYENEEAVDDSQLPKDRFSAERLKGVDSTLKIQPAELGDSAVYLCASSLKGGVLSNQPQHFGDGTRLSIL.

V gene TRBV5-1 combines with J gene TRBJ1-4; D call uncertain. The CDR3 sequence is 13 residues long. CDR1 and CDR2 (germline): SGHRS, YFSETQ. V was clipped by 4 bases and J by 8 bases, with 12 bases between them. The CDR3 nucleotides are TGCGCCAGCAGCAAGCTCCCCGGGGAAAAACTGTTTTTT. Protein sequence: CASSKLPGEKLFF.

This clone was recorded a few times. The rearrangement links TRBV24-1 to TRBJ1-2, with 8 bases identical to TRBD1. The length of the CDR3 is 13 residues. Germline V gene sequence: CDR1 KGHDR, CDR2 SFDVKD. J gave up 4 bases and V 7 bases, and 4 bases lay outside the gene matches. The CDR3 protein is CATRTGVIYGYTF. CDR3 in DNA: TGTGCCACCAGGACAGGGGTAATCTATGGCTACACCTTC.